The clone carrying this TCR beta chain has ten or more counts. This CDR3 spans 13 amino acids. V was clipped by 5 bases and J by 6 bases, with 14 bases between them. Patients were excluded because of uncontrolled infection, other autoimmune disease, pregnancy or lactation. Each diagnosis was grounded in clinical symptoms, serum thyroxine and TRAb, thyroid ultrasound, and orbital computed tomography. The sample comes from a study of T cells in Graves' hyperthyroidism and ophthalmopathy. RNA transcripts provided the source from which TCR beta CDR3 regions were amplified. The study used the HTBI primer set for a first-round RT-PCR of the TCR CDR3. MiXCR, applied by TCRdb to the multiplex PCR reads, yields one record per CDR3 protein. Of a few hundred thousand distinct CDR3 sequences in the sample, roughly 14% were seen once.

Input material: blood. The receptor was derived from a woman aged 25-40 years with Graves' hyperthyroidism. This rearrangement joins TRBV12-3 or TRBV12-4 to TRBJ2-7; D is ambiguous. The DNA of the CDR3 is TGTGCCAGCAGTCCACCTACAAGCCGCGAGCAGTACTTC. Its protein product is CASSPPTSREQYF.